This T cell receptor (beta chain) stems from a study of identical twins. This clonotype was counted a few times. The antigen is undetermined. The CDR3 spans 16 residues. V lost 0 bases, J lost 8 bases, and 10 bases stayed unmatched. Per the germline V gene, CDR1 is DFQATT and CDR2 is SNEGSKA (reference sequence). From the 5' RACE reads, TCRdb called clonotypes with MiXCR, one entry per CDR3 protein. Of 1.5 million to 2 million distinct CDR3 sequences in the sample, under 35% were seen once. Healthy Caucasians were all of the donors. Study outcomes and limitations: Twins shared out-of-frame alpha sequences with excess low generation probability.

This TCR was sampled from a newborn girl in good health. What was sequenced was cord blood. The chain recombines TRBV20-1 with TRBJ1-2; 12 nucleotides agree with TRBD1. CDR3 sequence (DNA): TGCAGTGCTAGAGATCCCCTGGGACAGGGGGCAGGAGGCTACACCTTC. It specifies CSARDPLGQGAGGYTF.